This entry lists 19 T cell receptor beta chains sequenced from one sample in a study of shared clonotypes between healthy human individuals. CD45RO-negative cells were positively selected for CCR7, leaving out terminally differentiated effector memory CD45RA+ cells. Profiling relied on immunoSEQ multiplex PCR, and the TCRdb table lists in-frame clones only, not all of them. The table shows 800,000 to 950,000 clones, with 96% occurring only once. The sequenced sample consisted of naive CD8+ T cells sorted from blood. These receptors came from a man aged 25 to 45 in good health.

This sequence joins TRBV4-1 and TRBJ2-7; no clear D gene. Germline V gene lookup returns CDR1 MGHRA and CDR2 YSYEKL. Trimming removed 2 bases at V and 4 bases at J, with 9 bases between. This CDR3 has 13 amino acids. The CDR3: CASSQTEVYEQYF. The CDR3 bases are TGCGCCAGCAGCCAAACAGAGGTGTACGAGCAGTACTTC.

The chain couples TRBV29-1 to TRBJ2-5; D call uncertain. Judging by the DNA end, TRBJ2-7 fits better; the J call may be wrong. CDR1 and CDR2 from the germline V gene are SQVTM and ANQGSEA. The CDR3 length is 14 residues. The CDR3 region is CSVENPTSTYEQYF. CDR3 nucleotide sequence: TGCAGCGTTGAAAATCCGACTTCAACCTACGAGCAGTACTTC.

The J gene is TRBJ1-2, the V gene TRBV4-3; D gene unclear. This CDR3 is built from 15 residues. CDR1 is LGHNA, CDR2 YSLEER, per germline. V gave up 0 bases and J gave up 7 bases, with 15 bases separating them. The CDR3 DNA is TGCGCCAGCAGCCAAGACGCAGAGGGTCACGGTGGCTACACCTTC. The encoded protein is CASSQDAEGHGGYTF.

The chain employs TRBV27 and TRBJ2-7; D not certain. Between the trimmed V and J ends, which lost 6 bases and 5 bases, there was a span of 17 bases. The germline V gene has CDR1 MNHEY and CDR2 SMNVEV (reference sequence). This CDR3 has 14 residues. CDR3 residues: CASRSLKGLNEQYF. CDR3 DNA sequence: TGTGCCAGCAGGTCCTTAAAGGGCCTCAACGAGCAGTACTTC.

The rearrangement links TRBV27 to TRBJ2-1; no firm D call. This CDR3 contains 15 residues. Trimming shortened V by 2 bases and J by 0 bases, and 8 bases separated the two germline ends. The V gene's germline CDR1 is MNHEY and CDR2 SMNVEV (reference sequence). The CDR3 protein is CASSLTRSSYNEQFF. DNA of the CDR3: TGTGCCAGCAGTTTAACGCGGAGCTCCTACAATGAGCAGTTCTTC.

In its sample, this clone was seen once. The V and J genes are TRBV28 and TRBJ2-1; 7 nucleotides line up with TRBD2. Germline values: CDR1 MDHEN, CDR2 SYDVKM. This CDR3 is 15 amino acids long. V lost 3 bases and J lost 3; bases outside the gene matches: 5. The CDR3 loop is CASSFGASGYNEQFF. The CDR3 DNA reads TGTGCCAGCAGTTTCGGGGCTAGCGGCTACAATGAGCAGTTCTTC.

This rearrangement joins TRBV9 to TRBJ2-7; 10 bases map to TRBD2. Germline V CDR1 and CDR2: SGDLS, YYNGEE. CDR3 length: 17 residues. V was pared by 3 bases and J by 2 bases, with 11 bases of the junction left unmatched. In DNA, the CDR3 is TGTGCCAGCAGCGGAGCGCATAGGGGGACTAGCGCCTACGAGCAGTACTTC. Translated, it gives CASSGAHRGTSAYEQYF.

This clone was seen once. The chain has TRBV28 and TRBJ1-5; D may be TRBD1 (5 bases). This CDR3 contains 16 residues. Trimming pared 8 bases from V and 6 bases from J, leaving 23 bases between. Germline values: CDR1 MDHEN, CDR2 SYDVKM. The CDR3 protein is CASAPPSGGAAQPQHF. The DNA for the CDR3 is TGTGCCAGCGCTCCCCCGAGCGGGGGTGCTGCTCAGCCCCAGCATTTT.

This clone showed up just once. The V call is TRBV29-1, the J call TRBJ1-5; D possibly corresponds to TRBD1 (5 bases). CDR3 size: 13 residues. Trimming left V 3 bases short and J 3 bases short, with 9 bases between. Germline V gives CDR1 SQVTM, CDR2 ANQGSEA. The CDR3 coding sequence is TGCAGCGTTGACACAGGCTTCAATCAGCCCCAGCATTTT. Its translation: CSVDTGFNQPQHF.

V is TRBV21-1 and J is TRBJ1-4. TRBV21-1 represents a pseudogene. This CDR3 region has 15 residues. The DNA of the CDR3 is TGTGCCAGCATCGGGTTGGAAGGGAACGATGAAAAACTGTTTTTT. Its protein product is CASIGLEGNDEKLFF.

The chain employs TRBV5-4 and TRBJ1-1; no firm D call. With 4 bases removed from V and 7 bases from J, the gap between germline ends came to 11 bases. The CDR3 loop spans 12 amino acids. Germline V lookup: CDR1 SGHNT, CDR2 YYREEE (reference sequence). The CDR3 protein is CASSDRSSEAFF. The CDR3 nucleotides read TGTGCCAGCAGCGATAGGTCTAGTGAAGCTTTCTTT.

This chain links TRBV10-3 with TRBJ2-3; D uncertain. This CDR3 spans 15 amino acids. The germline V and J ends were trimmed by 0 bases and 1 base, with 8 bases remaining between them. Germline V gene lookup returns CDR1 ENHRY and CDR2 SYGVKD. The CDR3 spells CAISESYPRTDTQYF. The CDR3 DNA reads as TGTGCCATCAGTGAGTCCTACCCACGCACAGATACGCAGTATTTT.

The rearrangement links TRBV18 to TRBJ2-7; 9 nucleotides match TRBD1. Germline loops: CDR1 KGHSH, CDR2 LQKENI. The CDR3 length is 15 residues. V dropped 0 bases and J dropped 5; count of bases not matched to a gene: 5. The CDR3 nucleotides read TGTGCCAGCTCACCACCTAGGGACAGGGTCGACGAGCAGTACTTC. It encodes CASSPPRDRVDEQYF.

The chain is built from TRBV11-2 and TRBJ2-2; D possibly corresponds to TRBD1 (6 bases). V lost 5 bases, J lost 1 base, and 14 bases lay in between. The CDR3 runs 16 residues. Germline lookup yields CDR1 SGHAT and CDR2 FQNNGV. This CDR3 reads CASSLTGTMNTGELFF. Here the CDR3 DNA reads TGTGCCAGCAGCCTAACCGGGACAATGAACACCGGGGAGCTGTTTTTT.

The genes are TRBV5-1 and TRBJ2-5; no clear D gene. The V end was cut by 5 bases, the J end by 3 bases, with 11 bases between. This CDR3 comprises 13 residues. CDR1 is SGHRS, CDR2 YFSETQ, per germline. The CDR3 loop is CASRADNEETQYF. CDR3 sequence (DNA): TGCGCCAGCAGAGCAGACAACGAAGAGACCCAGTACTTC.

The chain uses TRBV5-1 and TRBJ2-7; 9 bases are shared with TRBD1. The CDR3 sequence is 15 residues long. CDR1 is SGHRS, CDR2 YFSETQ, per germline. The junction had 6 bases not matched to a gene; V was cut back by 2 bases and J by 3 bases. CDR3 loop: CASSFTGGGRYEQYF. The CDR3 region has the DNA TGCGCCAGCAGCTTTACAGGGGGCGGTCGCTACGAGCAGTACTTC. The variable domain in full, completed from reference TRBV5-1 and TRBJ2-7, reads KAGVTQTPRYLIKTRGQQVTLSCSPISGHRSVSWYQQTPGQGLQFLFEYFSETQRNKGNFPGRFSGRQFSNSRSEMNVSTLELGDSALYLCASSFTGGGRYEQYFGPGTRLTVT.

The V gene is TRBV5-6, the J gene TRBJ2-7, with D uncertain. V dropped 0 bases and J dropped 3 bases, with 10 bases sitting between them. The CDR3 is 14 residues long. Germline V gives CDR1 SGHDT, CDR2 YYEEEE. Written as DNA, the CDR3 is TGTGCCAGCAGCTTGGACATAGGGATCTACGAGCAGTACTTC. Translated, it gives CASSLDIGIYEQYF. Variable domain in full (rest from reference TRBV5-6 and TRBJ2-7): DAGVTQSPTHLIKTRGQQVTLRCSPKSGHDTVSWYQQALGQGPQFIFQYYEEEERQRGNFPDRFSGHQFPNYSSELNVNALLLGDSALYLCASSLDIGIYEQYFGPGTRLTVT.

V is TRBV5-4 and J is TRBJ2-4; D may be TRBD1 (6 bases). This CDR3 has 13 amino acids. V lost 4 bases and J lost 5, with 10 bases in between. Germline CDR1 is SGHNT and CDR2 is YYREEE (reference sequence). In nucleotides, the CDR3 is TGTGCCAGCAGCCGGACAGAGGAAAACATTCAGTACTTC. This translates into CASSRTEENIQYF.

The V call is TRBV5-4, the J call TRBJ2-1; TRBD2 matches at 8 bases. Germline trimming cut 0 bases from V and 10 bases from J; bases unmatched to any gene: 3. The length of the CDR3 is 13 residues. CDR1 SGHNT and CDR2 YYREEE come from the germline V gene (reference sequence). Here the CDR3 DNA reads TGTGCCAGCAGCTTGGCTCCTAGCGGGGAGCAGTTCTTC. Protein: CASSLAPSGEQFF.